The table lists the clone carrying this TCR beta chain with many counts. Specified time point: before trial treatment. Treatment combined nivolumab, ipilimumab, aspirin, low-dose cyclophosphamide and low-dose radiotherapy in a dose-escalation trial. Alpha and beta chains were covered, as first-strand cDNA relied on TRAV- and TRBV-specific primers. With a constant-region primer and a V-primer adapter, TCRs were subjected to around 18 PCR cycles of amplification. Isolated mRNA underwent amplification by in vitro transcription. TCRdb reanalysed the reads using MiXCR and keeps one entry per CDR3 protein. Of under 90,000 distinct CDR3 sequences listed, about 18% are singletons. This entry comes from a study of low-dose radiotherapy and immunotherapy resistance in tumors. V dropped 5 bases and J dropped 7; count of bases not matched to a gene: 3. The CDR3 sequence is 13 residues long. CDR1 and CDR2 from the germline V gene are SGHVS and FNYEAQ.

The V gene is TRBV7-6, the J gene TRBJ2-4; 9 bases match TRBD1. The source is a male donor with prostate cancer. Sequencing was performed on PBMCs, taken before treatment. The DNA of the CDR3 is TGTGCCAGCAGCGCGACAGGGGGGAACATTCAGTACTTC. The encoded protein is CASSATGGNIQYF.